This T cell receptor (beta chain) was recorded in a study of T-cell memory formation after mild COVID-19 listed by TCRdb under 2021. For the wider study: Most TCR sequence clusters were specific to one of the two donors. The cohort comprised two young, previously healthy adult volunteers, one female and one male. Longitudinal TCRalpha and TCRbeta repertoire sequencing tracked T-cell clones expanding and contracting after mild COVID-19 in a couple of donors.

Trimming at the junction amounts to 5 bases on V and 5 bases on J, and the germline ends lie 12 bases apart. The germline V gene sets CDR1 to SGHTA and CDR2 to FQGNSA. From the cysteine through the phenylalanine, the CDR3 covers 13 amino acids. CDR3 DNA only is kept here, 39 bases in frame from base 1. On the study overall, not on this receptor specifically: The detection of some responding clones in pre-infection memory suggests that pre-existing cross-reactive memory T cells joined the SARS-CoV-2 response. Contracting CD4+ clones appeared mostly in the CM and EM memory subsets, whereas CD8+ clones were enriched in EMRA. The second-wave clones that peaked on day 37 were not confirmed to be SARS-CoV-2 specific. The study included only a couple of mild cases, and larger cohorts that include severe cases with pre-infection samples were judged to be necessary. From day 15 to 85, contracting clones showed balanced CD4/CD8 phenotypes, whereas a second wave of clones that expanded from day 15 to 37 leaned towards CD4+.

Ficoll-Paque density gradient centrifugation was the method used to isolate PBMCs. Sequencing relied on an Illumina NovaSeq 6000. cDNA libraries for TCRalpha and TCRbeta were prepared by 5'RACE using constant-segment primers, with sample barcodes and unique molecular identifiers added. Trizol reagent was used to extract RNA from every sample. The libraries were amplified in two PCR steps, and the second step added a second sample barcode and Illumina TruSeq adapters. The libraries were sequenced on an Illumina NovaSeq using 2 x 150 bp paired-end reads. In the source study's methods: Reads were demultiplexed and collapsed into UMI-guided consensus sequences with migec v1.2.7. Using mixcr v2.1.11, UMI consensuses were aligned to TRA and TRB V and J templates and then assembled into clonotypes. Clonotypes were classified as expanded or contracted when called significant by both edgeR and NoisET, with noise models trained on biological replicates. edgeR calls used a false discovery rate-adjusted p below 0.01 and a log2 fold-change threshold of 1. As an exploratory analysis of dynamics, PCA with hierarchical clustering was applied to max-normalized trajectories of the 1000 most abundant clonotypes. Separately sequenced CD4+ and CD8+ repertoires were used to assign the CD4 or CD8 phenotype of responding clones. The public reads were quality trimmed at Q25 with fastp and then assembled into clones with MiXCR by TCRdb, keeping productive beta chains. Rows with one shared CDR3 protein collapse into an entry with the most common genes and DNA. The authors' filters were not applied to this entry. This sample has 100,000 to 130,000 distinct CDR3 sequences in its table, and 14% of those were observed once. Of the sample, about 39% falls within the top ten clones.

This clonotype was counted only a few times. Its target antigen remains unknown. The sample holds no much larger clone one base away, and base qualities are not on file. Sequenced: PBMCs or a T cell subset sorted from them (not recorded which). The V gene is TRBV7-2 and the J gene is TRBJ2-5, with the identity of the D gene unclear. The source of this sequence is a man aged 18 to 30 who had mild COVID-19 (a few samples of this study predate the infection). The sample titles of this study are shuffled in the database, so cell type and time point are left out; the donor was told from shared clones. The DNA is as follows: TGTGCCAGCAGCGCGGCCCCGAGGGAGACCCAGTACTTC. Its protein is CASSAAPRETQYF.